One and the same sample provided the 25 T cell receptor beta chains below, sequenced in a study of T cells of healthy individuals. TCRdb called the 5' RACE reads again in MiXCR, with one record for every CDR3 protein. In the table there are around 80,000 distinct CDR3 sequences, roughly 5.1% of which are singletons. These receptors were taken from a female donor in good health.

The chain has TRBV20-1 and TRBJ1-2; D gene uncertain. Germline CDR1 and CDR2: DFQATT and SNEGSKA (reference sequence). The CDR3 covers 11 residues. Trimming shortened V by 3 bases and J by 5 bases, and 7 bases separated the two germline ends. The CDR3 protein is CSARFMYGYTF. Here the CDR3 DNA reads TGCAGTGCTAGGTTTATGTATGGCTACACCTTC.

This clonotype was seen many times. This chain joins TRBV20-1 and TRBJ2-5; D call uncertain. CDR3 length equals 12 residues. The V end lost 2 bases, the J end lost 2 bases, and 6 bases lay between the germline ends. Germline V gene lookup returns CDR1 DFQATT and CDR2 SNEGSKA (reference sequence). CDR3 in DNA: TGCAGTGCTAGAAAGCTACAAGAGACCCAGTACTTC. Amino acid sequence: CSARKLQETQYF.

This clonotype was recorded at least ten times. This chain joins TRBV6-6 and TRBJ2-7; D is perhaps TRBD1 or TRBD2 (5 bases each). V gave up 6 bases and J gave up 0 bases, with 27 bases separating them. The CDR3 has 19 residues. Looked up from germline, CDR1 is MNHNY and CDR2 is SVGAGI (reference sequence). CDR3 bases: TGTGCCAGCAGACCGCCGACCGGGACGCAGCTTAGGAGCTCCTACGAGCAGTACTTC. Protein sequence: CASRPPTGTQLRSSYEQYF.

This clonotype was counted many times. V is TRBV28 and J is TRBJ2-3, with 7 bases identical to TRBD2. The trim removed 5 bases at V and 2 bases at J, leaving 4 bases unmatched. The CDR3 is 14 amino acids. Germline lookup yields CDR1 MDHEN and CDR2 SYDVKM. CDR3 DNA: TGTGCCAGCAGTGTGAGCGGGACCACAGATACGCAGTATTTT. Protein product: CASSVSGTTDTQYF.

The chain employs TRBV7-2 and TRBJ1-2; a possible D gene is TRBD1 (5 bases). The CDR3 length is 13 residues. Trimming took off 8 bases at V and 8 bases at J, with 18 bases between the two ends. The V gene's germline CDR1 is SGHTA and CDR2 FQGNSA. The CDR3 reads CASGPWQGGGYTF. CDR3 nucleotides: TGTGCCAGCGGCCCGTGGCAGGGAGGAGGCTACACCTTC.

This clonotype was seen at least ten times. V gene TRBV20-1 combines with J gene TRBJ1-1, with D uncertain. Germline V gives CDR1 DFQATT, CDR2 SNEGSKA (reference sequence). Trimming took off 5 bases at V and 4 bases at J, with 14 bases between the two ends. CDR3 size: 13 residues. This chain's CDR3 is CSAPGRNPTEAFF. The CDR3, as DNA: TGCAGTGCTCCTGGACGTAACCCCACTGAAGCTTTCTTT.

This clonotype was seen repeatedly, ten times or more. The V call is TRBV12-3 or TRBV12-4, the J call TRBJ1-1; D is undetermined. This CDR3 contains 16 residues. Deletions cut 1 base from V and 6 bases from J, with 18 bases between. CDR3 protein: CASSLGFVQPQPEAFF. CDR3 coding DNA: TGTGCCAGCAGTTTAGGGTTCGTCCAGCCCCAGCCTGAAGCTTTCTTT.

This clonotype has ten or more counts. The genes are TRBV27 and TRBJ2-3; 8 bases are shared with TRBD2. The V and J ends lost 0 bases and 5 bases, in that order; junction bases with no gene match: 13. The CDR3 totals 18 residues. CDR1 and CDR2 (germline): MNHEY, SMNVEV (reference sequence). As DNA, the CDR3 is TGTGCCAGCAGTTTATCTTATAGCGGGGTCGGGGGAGGAGATACGCAGTATTTT. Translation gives CASSLSYSGVGGGDTQYF.

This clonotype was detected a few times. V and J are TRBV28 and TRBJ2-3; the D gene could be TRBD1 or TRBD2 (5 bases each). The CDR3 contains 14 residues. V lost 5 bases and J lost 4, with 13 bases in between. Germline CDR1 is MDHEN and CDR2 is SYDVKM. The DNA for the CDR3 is TGTGCCAGCAGTCTCGGTTTGGGGGCAGATACGCAGTATTTT. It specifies CASSLGLGADTQYF.

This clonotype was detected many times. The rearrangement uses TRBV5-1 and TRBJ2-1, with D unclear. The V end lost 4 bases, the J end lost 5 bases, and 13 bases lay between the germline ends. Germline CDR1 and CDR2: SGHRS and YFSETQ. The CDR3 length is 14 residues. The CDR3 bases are TGCGCCAGCAGCGTCGCCCCCGCAAACAATGAGCAGTTCTTC. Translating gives CASSVAPANNEQFF.

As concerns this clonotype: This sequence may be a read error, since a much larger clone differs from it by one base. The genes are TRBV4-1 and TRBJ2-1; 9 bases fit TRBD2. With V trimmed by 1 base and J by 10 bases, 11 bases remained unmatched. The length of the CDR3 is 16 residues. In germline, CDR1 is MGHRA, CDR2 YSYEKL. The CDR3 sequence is CASSQGGGRGIVEQFF. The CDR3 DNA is TGCGCCAGCAGCCAAGGTGGCGGGAGGGGCATAGTGGAGCAGTTCTTC.

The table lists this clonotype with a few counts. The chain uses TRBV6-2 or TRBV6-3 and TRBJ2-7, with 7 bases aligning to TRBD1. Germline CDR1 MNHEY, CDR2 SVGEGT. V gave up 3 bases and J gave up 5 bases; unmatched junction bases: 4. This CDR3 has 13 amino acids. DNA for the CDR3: TGTGCCAGCAGTTATGGAACAGGGGACGAGCAGTACTTC. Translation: CASSYGTGDEQYF.

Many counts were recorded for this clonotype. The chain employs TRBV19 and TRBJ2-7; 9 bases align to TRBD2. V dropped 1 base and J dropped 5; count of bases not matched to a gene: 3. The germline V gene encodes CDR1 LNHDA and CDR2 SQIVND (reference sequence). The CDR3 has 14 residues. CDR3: CASSIGGRANEQYF. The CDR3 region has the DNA TGTGCCAGTAGTATAGGCGGGAGGGCCAACGAGCAGTACTTC.

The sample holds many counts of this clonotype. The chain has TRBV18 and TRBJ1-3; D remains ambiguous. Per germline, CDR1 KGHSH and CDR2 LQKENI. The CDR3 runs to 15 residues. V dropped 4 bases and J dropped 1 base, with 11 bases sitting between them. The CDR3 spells CASSQATRSGNTIYF. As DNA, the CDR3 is TGTGCCAGCTCACAAGCGACAAGATCTGGAAACACCATATATTTT.

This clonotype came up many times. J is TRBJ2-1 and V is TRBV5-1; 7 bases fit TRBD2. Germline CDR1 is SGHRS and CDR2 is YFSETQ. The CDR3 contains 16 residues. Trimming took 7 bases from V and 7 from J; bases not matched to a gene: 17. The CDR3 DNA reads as TGCGCCAGCGAGCCCGGAGTCAAGGGAGGGCAAAATGAGCAGTTCTTC. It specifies CASEPGVKGGQNEQFF.

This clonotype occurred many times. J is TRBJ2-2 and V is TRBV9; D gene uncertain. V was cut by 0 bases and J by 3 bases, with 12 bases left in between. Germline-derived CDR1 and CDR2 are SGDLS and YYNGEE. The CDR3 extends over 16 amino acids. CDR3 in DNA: TGTGCCAGCAGCGTAGGTCTCGGACCTGACACCGGGGAGCTGTTTTTT. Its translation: CASSVGLGPDTGELFF. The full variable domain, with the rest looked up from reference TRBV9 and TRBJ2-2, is DSGVTQTPKHLITATGQRVTLRCSPRSGDLSVYWYQQSLDQGLQFLIQYYNGEERAKGNILERFSAQQFPDLHSELNLSSLELGDSALYFCASSVGLGPDTGELFFGEGSRLTVL.

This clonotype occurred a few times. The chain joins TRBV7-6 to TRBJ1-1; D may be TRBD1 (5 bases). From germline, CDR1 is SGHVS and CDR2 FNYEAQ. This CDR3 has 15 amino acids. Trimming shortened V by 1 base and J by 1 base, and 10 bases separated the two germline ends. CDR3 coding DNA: TGTGCCAGCAGCTTAGTCGTCAGGGAGAACACTGAAGCTTTCTTT. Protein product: CASSLVVRENTEAFF. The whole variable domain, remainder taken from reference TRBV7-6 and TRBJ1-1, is GAGVSQSPRYKVTKRGQDVALRCDPISGHVSLYWYRQALGQGPEFLTYFNYEAQQDKSGLPNDRFSAERPEGSISTLTIQRTEQRDSAMYRCASSLVVRENTEAFFGQGTRLTVV.

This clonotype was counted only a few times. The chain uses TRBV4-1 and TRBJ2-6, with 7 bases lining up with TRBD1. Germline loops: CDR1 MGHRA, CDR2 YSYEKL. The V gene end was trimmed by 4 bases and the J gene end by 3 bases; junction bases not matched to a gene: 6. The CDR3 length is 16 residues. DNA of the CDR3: TGCGCCAGCAGCCCGGACAGGCCAAGTGGGGCCAACGTCCTGACTTTC. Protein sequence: CASSPDRPSGANVLTF.

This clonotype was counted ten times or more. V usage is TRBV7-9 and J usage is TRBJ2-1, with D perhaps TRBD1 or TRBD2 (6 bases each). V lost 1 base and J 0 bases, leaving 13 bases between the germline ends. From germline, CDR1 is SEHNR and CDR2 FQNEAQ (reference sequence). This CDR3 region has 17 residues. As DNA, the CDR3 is TGTGCCAGCAGCTTAGGTGGGGGGCAAGCCTCCTACAATGAGCAGTTCTTC. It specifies CASSLGGGQASYNEQFF.

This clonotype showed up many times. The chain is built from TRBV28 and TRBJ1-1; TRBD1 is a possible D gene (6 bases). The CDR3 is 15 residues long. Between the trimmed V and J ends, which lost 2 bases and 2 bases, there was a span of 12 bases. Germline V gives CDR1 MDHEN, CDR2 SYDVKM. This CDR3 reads CASSLDRTVNTEAFF. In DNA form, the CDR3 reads TGTGCCAGCAGTTTAGATAGGACAGTTAACACTGAAGCTTTCTTT.

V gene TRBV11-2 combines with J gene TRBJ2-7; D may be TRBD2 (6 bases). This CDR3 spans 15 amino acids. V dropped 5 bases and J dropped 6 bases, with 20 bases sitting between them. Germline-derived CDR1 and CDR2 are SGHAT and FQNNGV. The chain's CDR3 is CASSASSSVGGEQYF. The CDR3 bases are TGTGCCAGCAGCGCCTCCTCCAGCGTGGGAGGCGAGCAGTACTTC. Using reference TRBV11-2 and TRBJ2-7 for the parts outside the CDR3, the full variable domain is EAGVAQSPRYKIIEKRQSVAFWCNPISGHATLYWYQQILGQGPKLLIQFQNNGVVDDSQLPKDRFSAERLKGVDSTLKIQPAKLEDSAVYLCASSASSSVGGEQYFGPGTRLTVT.

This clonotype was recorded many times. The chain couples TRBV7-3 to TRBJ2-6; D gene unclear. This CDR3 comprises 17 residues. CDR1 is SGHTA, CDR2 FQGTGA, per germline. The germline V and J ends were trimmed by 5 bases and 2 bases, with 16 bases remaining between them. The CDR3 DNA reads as TGTGCCAGCAGCCGCAATCCCCTCAAGGCTGGGGCCAACGTCCTGACTTTC. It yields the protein CASSRNPLKAGANVLTF.

CDR3 protein: CASSRTAGQPYEQYF. In DNA form, the CDR3 reads TGTGCCAGCAGCCGCACCGCGGGACAGCCCTACGAGCAGTACTTC. J is TRBJ2-7 and V is TRBV28; perhaps TRBD1 as D (7 bases). The CDR3 has 15 amino acids. Per germline, CDR1 MDHEN and CDR2 SYDVKM. V was clipped by 6 bases and J by 2 bases, with 17 bases between them.

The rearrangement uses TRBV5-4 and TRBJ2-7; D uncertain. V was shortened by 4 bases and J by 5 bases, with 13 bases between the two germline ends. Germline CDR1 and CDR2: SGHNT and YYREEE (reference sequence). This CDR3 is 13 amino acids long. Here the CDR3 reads CASSPLMYDEQYF. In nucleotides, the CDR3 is TGTGCCAGCAGCCCCCTAATGTATGACGAGCAGTACTTC.

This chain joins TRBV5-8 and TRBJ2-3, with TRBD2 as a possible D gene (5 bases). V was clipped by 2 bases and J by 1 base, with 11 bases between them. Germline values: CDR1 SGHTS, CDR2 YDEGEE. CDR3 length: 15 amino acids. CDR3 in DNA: TGTGCCAGCAGCTTCCGAGGAGGACGCACAGATACGCAGTATTTT. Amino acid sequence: CASSFRGGRTDTQYF.